This is a list of T cell receptor beta chains from one sample in a study of cytomegalovirus exposure and HLA in healthy donors. The table came from immunoSEQ multiplex PCR; TCRdb's copy has only in-frame clones and leaves some out. The sample holds approximately 160,000 clones; just over 75% are singletons and the top ten take over 0.95%. The specimen sequenced was PBMCs. Every receptor here comes from a woman in her forties in good health and CMV-seronegative. Both conserved end residues are part of each CDR3. The order of the fields is D gene, J gene, clone size, CDR3 length, V gene, CDR3 protein, CDR3 DNA. The D gene is left open where the match is weak. Rows may omit the clone size; those that give it use once, few, many or a size class.

NA TRBJ2-7 NA 16 TRBV25-1 CASRDAEGRGAYEQYF TGTGCCAGCAGGGACGCCGAAGGCAGGGGGGCCTACGAGCAGTACTTC
NA TRBJ2-2 NA 15 TRBV9 CASSATSLVGGELFF TGTGCCAGCAGCGCAACTAGCTTAGTCGGCGGGGAGCTGTTTTTT
TRBD1 TRBJ1-5 NA 16 TRBV28 CASSLDRGYSNQPQHF TGTGCCAGCAGTTTAGACAGGGGGTATAGCAATCAGCCCCAGCATTTT
NA TRBJ2-2 NA 15 TRBV5-1 CASSLAGANTGELFF TGCGCCAGCAGCTTGGCCGGGGCGAACACCGGGGAGCTGTTTTTT
NA TRBJ2-3 NA 13 TRBV5-6 CASSLSSTDTQYF TGTGCCAGCAGCTTGTCCTCCACAGATACGCAGTATTTT
NA TRBJ1-1 NA 14 TRBV6-1 CASSDQGGNTEAFF TGTGCCAGCAGTGATCAGGGAGGGAACACTGAAGCTTTCTTT
TRBD2 TRBJ2-3 NA 14 TRBV29-1 CSVGGGRADDTQYF TGCAGCGTTGGAGGCGGGAGGGCCGATGATACGCAGTATTTT
NA TRBJ2-3 NA 16 TRBV27 CASSYLQGFGLDTQYF TGTGCCAGCAGTTACCTCCAGGGGTTCGGGCTAGATACGCAGTATTTT
NA TRBJ2-2 NA 14 TRBV14 CASSQQGSTGELFF TGTGCCAGCAGCCAACAGGGTTCTACCGGGGAGCTGTTTTTT
TRBD2 TRBJ2-1 NA 15 TRBV11-2 CASSLVAGGSDEQFF TGTGCCAGCAGCTTAGTAGCGGGAGGATCAGATGAGCAGTTCTTC
TRBD1 TRBJ2-1 few 13 TRBV2 CASREDRTNEQFF TGTGCCAGCAGAGAGGACAGGACCAATGAGCAGTTCTTC
NA TRBJ2-2 NA 16 TRBV19 CASSMDRRLTPGELNF TGTGCCAGTAGTATGGACAGACGATTAACGCCCGGGGAGCTCAATTTT
NA TRBJ1-1 NA 16 TRBV7-8 CASSLGFGSGRGDAFF TGTGCCAGCAGCTTAGGCTTTGGCTCAGGGCGGGGGGACGCTTTCTTT
TRBD1 TRBJ2-1 NA 15 TRBV28 CASISGQGVYNEQFF TGTGCCAGCATCTCGGGACAGGGTGTCTACAATGAGCAGTTCTTC
NA TRBJ2-7 NA 15 TRBV14 CASSPALTGSYEQYF TGTGCCAGCAGCCCTGCCCTCACAGGTTCCTACGAGCAGTACTTC
NA TRBJ2-7 NA 14 TRBV6-5 CASSRGSGDYEQYF TGTGCCAGCAGTCGGGGATCAGGGGACTACGAGCAGTACTTC
TRBD2 TRBJ2-7 NA 16 TRBV5-6 CASSQWGLAGSYEQYF TGTGCCAGCAGCCAGTGGGGACTAGCGGGCTCCTACGAGCAGTACTTC
TRBD2 TRBJ2-4 once 18 TRBV10-1 CASSVRGRALWDKNIQYF TGCGCCAGCAGTGTACGCGGGAGGGCCCTCTGGGACAAAAACATTCAGTACTTC
TRBD2 TRBJ2-5 NA 16 TRBV11-3 CASSLGGTSGQETQYF TGTGCCAGCAGCTTAGGAGGGACTAGCGGACAAGAGACCCAGTACTTC
NA TRBJ2-2 NA 16 TRBV27 CASSLGPSWNTGELFF TGTGCCAGCAGTTTAGGTCCTAGCTGGAACACCGGGGAGCTGTTTTTT
NA TRBJ1-4 NA 14 TRBV30 CAWSPPGFNEKLFF TGTGCCTGGAGTCCCCCGGGATTTAATGAAAAACTGTTTTTT
NA TRBJ2-5 NA 11 TRBV6-6 CASSAGSEQYF TGTGCCAGCAGTGCGGGGAGTGAGCAGTACTTC